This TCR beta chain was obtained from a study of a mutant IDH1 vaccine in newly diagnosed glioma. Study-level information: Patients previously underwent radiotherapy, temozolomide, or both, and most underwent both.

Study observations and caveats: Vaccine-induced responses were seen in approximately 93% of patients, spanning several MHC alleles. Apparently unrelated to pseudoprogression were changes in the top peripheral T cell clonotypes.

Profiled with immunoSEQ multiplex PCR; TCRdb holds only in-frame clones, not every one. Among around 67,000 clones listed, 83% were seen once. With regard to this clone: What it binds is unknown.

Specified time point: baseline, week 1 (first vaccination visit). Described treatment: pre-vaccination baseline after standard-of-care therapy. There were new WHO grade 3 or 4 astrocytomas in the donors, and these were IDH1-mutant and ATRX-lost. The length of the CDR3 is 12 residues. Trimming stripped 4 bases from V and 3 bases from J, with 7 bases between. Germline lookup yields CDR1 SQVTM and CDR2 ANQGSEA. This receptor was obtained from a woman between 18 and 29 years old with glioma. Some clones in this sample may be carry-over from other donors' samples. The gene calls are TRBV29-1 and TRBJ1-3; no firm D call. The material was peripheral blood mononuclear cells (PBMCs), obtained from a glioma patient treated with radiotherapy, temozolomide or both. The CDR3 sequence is CSVVSVGNTIYF. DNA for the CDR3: TGCAGCGTTGTGTCGGTTGGAAACACCATATATTTT.